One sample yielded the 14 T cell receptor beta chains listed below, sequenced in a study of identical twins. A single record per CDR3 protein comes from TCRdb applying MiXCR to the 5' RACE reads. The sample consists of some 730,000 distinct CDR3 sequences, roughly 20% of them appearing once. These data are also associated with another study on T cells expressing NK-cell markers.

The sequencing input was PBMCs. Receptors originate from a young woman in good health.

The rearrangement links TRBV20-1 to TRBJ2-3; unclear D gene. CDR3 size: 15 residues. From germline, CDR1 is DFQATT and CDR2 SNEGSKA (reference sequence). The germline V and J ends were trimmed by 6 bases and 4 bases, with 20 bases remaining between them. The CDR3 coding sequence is TGCAGTGCCACGACTTCCTTCGGGTTGTCAGATACGCAGTATTTT. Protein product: CSATTSFGLSDTQYF.

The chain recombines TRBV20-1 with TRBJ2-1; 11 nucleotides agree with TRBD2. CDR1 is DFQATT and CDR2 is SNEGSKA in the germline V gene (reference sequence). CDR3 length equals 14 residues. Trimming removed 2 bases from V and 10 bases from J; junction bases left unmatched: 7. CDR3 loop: CSARSRTSGWEQFF. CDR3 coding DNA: TGCAGTGCTAGATCACGGACTAGCGGGTGGGAGCAGTTCTTC.

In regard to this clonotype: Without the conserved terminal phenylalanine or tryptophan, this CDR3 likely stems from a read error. DNA of the CDR3: TGCAGTGCCCCCGAACCGGGGGGCCGAGGCAAAAACATTCAGTACCTC. Amino acid sequence: CSAPEPGGRGKNIQYL. The chain carries TRBV20-1 and TRBJ2-4; weak D call: TRBD2 (7 bases). The V end was cut by 6 bases, the J end by 3 bases, with 21 bases between. CDR3 length: 16 residues. Germline loops: CDR1 DFQATT, CDR2 SNEGSKA (reference sequence).

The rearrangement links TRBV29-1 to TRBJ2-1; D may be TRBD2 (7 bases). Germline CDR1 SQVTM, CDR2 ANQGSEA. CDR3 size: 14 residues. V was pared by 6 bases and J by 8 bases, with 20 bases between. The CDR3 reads CSVLGGGSDDEQFF. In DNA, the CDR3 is TGCAGCGTGTTAGGCGGGGGCAGCGATGATGAGCAGTTCTTC.

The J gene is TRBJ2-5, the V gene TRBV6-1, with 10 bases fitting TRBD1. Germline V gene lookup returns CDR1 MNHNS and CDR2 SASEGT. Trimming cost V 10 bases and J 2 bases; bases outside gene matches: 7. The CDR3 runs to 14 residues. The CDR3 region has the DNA TGTGCCACCTCGGACAGGGGGAGGCAAGAGACCCAGTACTTC. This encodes CATSDRGRQETQYF.

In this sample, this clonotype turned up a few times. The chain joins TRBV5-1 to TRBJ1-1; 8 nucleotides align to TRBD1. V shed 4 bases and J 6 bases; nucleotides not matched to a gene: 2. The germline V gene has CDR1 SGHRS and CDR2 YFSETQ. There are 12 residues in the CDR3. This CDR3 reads CASSPGQAEAFF. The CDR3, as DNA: TGCGCCAGCAGCCCGGGACAGGCTGAAGCTTTCTTT. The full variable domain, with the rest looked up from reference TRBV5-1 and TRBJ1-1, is KAGVTQTPRYLIKTRGQQVTLSCSPISGHRSVSWYQQTPGQGLQFLFEYFSETQRNKGNFPGRFSGRQFSNSRSEMNVSTLELGDSALYLCASSPGQAEAFFGQGTRLTVV.

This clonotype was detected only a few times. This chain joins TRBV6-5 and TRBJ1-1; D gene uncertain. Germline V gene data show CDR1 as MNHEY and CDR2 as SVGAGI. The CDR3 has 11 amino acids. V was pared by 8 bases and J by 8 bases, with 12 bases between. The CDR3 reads CASGWSTEAFF. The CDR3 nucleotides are TGTGCCAGCGGGTGGTCCACAGAAGCTTTCTTT.

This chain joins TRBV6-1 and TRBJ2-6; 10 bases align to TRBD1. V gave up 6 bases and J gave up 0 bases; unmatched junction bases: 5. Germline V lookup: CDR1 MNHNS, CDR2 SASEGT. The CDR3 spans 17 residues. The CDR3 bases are TGTGCCAGCAGCCAGGACAGGGGGAGCTCTGGGGCCAACGTCCTGACTTTC. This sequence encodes CASSQDRGSSGANVLTF.

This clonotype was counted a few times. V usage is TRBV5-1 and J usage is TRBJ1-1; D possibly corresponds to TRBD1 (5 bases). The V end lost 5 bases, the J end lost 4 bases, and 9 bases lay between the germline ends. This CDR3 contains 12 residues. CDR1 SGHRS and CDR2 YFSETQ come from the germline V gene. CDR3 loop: CASSLTATEAFF. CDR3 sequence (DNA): TGCGCCAGCAGTTTGACAGCCACTGAAGCTTTCTTT.

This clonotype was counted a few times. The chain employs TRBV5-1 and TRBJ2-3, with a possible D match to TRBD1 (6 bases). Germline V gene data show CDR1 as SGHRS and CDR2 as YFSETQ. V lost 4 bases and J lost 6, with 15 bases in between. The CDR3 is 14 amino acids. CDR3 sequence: CASSGGGRADTQYF. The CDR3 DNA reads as TGCGCCAGCAGCGGTGGGGGCAGGGCTGATACGCAGTATTTT.

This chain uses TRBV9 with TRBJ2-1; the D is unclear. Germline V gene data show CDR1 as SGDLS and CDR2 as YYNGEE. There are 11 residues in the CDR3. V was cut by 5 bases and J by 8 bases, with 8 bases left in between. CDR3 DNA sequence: TGTGCCAGCAGTGGCCTCGATGAGCAGTTCTTC. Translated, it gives CASSGLDEQFF.

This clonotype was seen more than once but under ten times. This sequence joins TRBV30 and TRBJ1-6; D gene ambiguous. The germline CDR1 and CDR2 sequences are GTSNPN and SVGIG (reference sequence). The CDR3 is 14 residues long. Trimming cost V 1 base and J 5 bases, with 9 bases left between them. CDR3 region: CAWSARTHNSPLHF. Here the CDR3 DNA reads TGTGCCTGGAGTGCCCGGACGCATAATTCACCCCTCCACTTT.

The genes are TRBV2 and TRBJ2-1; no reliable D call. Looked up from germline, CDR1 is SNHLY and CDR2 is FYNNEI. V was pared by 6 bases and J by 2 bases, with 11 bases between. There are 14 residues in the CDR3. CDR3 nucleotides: TGTGCCAGCAGGGACGGACGCACCTACAATGAGCAGTTCTTC. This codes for CASRDGRTYNEQFF.

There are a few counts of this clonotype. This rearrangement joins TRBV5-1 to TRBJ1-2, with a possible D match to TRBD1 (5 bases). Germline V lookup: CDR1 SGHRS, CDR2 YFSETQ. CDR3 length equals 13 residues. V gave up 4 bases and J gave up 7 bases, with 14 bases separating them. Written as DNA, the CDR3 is TGCGCCAGCAGCGGCGGGACGGACGGTGGCTACACCTTC. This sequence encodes CASSGGTDGGYTF. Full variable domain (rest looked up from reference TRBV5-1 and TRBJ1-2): KAGVTQTPRYLIKTRGQQVTLSCSPISGHRSVSWYQQTPGQGLQFLFEYFSETQRNKGNFPGRFSGRQFSNSRSEMNVSTLELGDSALYLCASSGGTDGGYTFGSGTRLTVV.